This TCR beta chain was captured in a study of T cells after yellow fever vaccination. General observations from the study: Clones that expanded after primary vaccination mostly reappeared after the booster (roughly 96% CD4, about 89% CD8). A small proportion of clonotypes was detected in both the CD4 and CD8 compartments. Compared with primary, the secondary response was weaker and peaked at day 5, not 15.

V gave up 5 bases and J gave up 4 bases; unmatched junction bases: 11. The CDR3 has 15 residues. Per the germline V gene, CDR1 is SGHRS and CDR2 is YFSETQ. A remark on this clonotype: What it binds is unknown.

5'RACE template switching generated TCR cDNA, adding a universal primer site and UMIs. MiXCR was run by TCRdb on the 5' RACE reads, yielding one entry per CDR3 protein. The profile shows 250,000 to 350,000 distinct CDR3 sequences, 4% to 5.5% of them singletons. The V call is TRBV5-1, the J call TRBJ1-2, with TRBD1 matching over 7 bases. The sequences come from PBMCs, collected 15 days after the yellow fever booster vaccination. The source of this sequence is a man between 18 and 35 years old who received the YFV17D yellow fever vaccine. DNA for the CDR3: TGCGCCAGCAGTTCGACAGGGAGAGGTATCTATGGCTACACCTTC. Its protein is CASSSTGRGIYGYTF.